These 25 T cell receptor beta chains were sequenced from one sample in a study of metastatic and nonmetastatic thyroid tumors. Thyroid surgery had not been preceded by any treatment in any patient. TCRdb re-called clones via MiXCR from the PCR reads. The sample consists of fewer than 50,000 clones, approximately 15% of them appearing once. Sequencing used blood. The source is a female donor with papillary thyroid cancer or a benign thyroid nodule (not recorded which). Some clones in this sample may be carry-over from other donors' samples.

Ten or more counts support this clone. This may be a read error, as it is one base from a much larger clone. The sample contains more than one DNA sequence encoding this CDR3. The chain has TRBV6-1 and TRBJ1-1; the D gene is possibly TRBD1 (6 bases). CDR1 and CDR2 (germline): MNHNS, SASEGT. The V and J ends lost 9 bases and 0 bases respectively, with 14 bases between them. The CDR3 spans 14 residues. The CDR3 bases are TGTGCCAGTCTAAAGGGGGTCATGAACACTGAAGCTTTCTTT. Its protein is CASLKGVMNTEAFF.

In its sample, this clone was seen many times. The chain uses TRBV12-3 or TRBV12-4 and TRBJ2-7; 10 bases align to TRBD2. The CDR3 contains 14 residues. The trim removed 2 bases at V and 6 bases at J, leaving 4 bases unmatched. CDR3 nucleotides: TGTGCCAGCAGTTTACTAGCGGGAGCTGGCGAGCAGTACTTC. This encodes CASSLLAGAGEQYF.

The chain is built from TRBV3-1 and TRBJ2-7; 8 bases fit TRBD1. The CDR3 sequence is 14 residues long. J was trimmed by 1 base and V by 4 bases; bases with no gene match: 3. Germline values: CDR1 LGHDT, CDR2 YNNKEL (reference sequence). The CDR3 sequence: CASSPDRESYEQYF. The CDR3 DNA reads TGTGCCAGCAGCCCGGACAGGGAATCCTACGAGCAGTACTTC.

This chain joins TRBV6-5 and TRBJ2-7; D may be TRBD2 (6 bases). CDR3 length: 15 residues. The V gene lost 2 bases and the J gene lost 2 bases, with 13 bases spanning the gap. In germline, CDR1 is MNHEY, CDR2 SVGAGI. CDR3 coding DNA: TGTGCCAGCAGTTACCGGGCGGGGAGCGCCTACGAGCAGTACTTC. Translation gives CASSYRAGSAYEQYF.

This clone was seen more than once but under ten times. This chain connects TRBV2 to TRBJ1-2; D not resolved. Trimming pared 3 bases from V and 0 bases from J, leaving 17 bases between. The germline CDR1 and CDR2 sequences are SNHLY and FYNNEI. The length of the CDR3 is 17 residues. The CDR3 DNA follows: TGTGCCAGCAGTGATCGGACTCGACCCAATACTAACTATGGCTACACCTTC. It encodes CASSDRTRPNTNYGYTF.

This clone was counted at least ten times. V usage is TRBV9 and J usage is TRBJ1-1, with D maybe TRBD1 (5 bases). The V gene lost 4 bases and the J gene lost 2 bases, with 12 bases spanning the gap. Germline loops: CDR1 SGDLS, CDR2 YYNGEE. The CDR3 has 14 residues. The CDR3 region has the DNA TGTGCCAGCAGCTGGGACCAGACAAACACTGAAGCTTTCTTT. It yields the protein CASSWDQTNTEAFF.

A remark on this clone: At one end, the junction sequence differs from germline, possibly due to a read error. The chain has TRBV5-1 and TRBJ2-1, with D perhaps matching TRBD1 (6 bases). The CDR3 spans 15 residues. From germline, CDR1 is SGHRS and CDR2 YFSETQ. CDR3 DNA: TGCGCCAGCACCTTCGGACAGAGCTCCTACAATGAGCAGCACTTT. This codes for CASTFGQSSYNEQHF.

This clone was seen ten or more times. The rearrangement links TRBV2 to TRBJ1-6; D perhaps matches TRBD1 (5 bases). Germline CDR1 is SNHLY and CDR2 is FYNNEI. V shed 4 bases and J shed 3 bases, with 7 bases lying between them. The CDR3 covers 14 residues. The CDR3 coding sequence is TGTGCCAGCAGTGGACAGAGCTATAATTCACCCCTCCACTTT. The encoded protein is CASSGQSYNSPLHF.

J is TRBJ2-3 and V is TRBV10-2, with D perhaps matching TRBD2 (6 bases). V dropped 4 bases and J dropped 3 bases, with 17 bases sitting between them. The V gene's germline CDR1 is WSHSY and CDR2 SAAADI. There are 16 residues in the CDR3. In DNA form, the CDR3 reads TGCGCCAGCAGTGTTTCGTGCGGGGAGACGACAGATACGCAGTATTTT. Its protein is CASSVSCGETTDTQYF.

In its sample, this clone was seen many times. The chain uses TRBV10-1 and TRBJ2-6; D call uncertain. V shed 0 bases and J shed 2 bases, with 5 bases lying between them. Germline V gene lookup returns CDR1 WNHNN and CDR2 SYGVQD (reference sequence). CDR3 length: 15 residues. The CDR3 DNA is TGCGCCAGCAGTGAGTCTCACGCTGGGGCCAACGTCCTGACTTTC. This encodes CASSESHAGANVLTF.

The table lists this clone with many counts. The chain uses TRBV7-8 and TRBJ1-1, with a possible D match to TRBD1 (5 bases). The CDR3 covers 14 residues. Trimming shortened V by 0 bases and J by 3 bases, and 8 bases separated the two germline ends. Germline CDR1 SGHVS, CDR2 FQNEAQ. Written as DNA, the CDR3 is TGTGCCAGCAGCTTAGCCAGGGTTGACACTGAAGCTTTCTTT. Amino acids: CASSLARVDTEAFF.

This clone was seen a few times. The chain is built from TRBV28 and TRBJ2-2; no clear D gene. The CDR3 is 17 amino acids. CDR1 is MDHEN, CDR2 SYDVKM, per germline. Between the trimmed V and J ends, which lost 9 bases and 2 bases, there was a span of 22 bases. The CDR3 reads CASFSVGYLTNTGELFF. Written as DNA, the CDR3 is TGTGCCAGTTTCAGTGTGGGTTATCTTACTAACACCGGGGAGCTGTTTTTT.

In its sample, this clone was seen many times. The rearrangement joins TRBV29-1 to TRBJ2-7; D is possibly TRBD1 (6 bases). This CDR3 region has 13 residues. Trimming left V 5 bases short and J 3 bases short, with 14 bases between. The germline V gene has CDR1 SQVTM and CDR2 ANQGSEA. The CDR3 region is CSVLSPQGYEQYF. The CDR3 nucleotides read TGCAGCGTTCTTTCCCCACAGGGCTACGAGCAGTACTTC.

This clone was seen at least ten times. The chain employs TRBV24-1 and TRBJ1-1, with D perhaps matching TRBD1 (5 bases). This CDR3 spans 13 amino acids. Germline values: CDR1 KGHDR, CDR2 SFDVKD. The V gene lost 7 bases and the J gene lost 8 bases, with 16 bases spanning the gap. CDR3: CATRGTGLGEAFF. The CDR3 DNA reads TGTGCCACCAGGGGGACGGGCCTAGGGGAAGCTTTCTTT.

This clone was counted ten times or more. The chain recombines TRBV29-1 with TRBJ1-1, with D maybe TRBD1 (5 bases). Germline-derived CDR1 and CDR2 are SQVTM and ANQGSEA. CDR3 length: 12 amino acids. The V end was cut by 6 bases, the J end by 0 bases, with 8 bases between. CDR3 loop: CSVLGVNTEAFF. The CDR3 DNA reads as TGCAGCGTACTGGGGGTGAACACTGAAGCTTTCTTT.

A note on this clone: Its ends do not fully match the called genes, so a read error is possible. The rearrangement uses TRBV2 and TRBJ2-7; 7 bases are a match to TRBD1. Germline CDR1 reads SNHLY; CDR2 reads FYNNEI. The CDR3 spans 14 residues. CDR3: CASRGQVTSYEQYF. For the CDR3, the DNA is TGTGCCAGCAGAGGACAGGTCACCTCCTATGAGCAGTACTTC.

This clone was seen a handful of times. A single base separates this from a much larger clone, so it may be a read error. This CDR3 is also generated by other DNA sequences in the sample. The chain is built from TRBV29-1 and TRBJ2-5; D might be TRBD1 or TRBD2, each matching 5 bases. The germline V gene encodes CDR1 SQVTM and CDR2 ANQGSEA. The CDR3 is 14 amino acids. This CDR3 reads CSVEDLGERETQYF. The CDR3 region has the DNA TGCAGCGTTGAAGACCTGGGGGAGAGGGAGACACAGTACTTC.

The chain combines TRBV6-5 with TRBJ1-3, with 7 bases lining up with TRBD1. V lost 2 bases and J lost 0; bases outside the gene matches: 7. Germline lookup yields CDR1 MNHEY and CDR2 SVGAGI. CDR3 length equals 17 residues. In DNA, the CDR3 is TGTGCCAGCAGTTACCTATCACAGGGGTGCTCTGGAAACACCATATATTTT. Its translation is CASSYLSQGCSGNTIYF.

The CDR3 loop is CASSLQGWGDTQYF. The DNA for the CDR3 is TGTGCCAGCAGTCTCCAAGGCTGGGGAGATACGCAGTATTTT. The J gene is TRBJ2-3, the V gene TRBV6-1; D ambiguous. The V and J ends lost 5 bases and 5 bases respectively, with 14 bases between them. Per germline, CDR1 MNHNS and CDR2 SASEGT. This CDR3 comprises 14 residues.

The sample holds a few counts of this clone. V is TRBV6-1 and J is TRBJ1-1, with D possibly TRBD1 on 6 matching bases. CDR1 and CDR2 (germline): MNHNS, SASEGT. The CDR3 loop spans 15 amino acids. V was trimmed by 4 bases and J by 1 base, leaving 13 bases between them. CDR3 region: CASSGLQGGNTEAFF. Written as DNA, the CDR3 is TGTGCCAGCAGTGGTCTACAGGGCGGGAACACTGAAGCTTTCTTT.

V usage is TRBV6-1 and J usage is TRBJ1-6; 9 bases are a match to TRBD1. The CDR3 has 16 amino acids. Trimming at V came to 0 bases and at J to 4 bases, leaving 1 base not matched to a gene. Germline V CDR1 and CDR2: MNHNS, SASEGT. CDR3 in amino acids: CASSEAGTGYNSPLHF. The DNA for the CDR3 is TGTGCCAGCAGTGAAGCCGGGACAGGGTATAATTCACCCCTCCACTTT.

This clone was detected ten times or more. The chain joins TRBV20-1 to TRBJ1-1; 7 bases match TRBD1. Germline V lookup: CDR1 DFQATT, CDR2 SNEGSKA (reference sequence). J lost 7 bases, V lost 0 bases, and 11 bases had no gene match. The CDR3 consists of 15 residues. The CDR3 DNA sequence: TGCAGTGCTAGAGATATTCGGCGACAGGGAGGTGAAGCTTTCTTT. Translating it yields CSARDIRRQGGEAFF.

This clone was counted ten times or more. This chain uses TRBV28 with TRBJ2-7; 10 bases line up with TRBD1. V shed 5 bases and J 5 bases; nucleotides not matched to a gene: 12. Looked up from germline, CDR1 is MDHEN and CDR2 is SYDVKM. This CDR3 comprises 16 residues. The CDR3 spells CASSPTTGGAAHEQYF. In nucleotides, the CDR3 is TGTGCCAGCAGTCCCACGACAGGGGGCGCAGCCCACGAGCAGTACTTC.

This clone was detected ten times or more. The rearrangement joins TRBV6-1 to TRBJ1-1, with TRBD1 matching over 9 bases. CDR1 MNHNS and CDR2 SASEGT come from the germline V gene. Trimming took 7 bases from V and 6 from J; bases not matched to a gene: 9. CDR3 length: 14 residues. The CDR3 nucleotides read TGTGCCAGCACCCGGGACAGGGATTTGCCTGAAGCTTTCTTT. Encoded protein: CASTRDRDLPEAFF.

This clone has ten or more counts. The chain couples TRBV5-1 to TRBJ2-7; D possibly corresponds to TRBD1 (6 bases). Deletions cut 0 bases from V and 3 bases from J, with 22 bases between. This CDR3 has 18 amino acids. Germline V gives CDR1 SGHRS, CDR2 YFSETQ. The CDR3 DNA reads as TGCGCCAGCAGCTTGGCCCAGACGTCTTCAGGGGCCGGCTACGAGCAGTACTTC. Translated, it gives CASSLAQTSSGAGYEQYF.